In its sample, the clone carrying this T cell receptor (beta chain) was seen a few times. The antigen is undetermined. The germline CDR1 and CDR2 sequences are SGHRS and YFSETQ. The CDR3 runs 18 residues. Trimming removed 4 bases from V and 0 bases from J; junction bases left unmatched: 9. Libraries of TCR beta came from quantitative 5'-RACE with molecular barcodes. TCRdb independently ran MiXCR on the 5' RACE reads; one entry per CDR3 protein. In the table there are about 150,000 distinct CDR3 sequences, 7.3% of which are singletons. The data belong to a study of CD8 T cells in ankylosing spondylitis. General study points: CD8+ by phenotype, disease-linked clones were relatively rare in peripheral blood. Blood of patients with ankylosing spondylitis appeared to be characterized by a TCR beta motif of several highly homologous variants. Disease-linked clones reportedly showed significant enrichment in matched ankylosing spondylitis synovial fluid.

This sequence originates from a female donor with ankylosing spondylitis or in good health (not recorded which). The sequencing input was blood, either unsorted or a sorted T cell fraction (not recorded which). This chain connects TRBV5-1 to TRBJ2-2, with 10 bases identical to TRBD2. The CDR3 reads CASSPRTSGTPNTGELFF. As DNA, the CDR3 is TGCGCCAGCAGCCCCCGGACTAGCGGTACACCGAACACCGGGGAGCTGTTTTTT.